The 17 T cell receptor beta chains below all came from one sample that was sequenced in a study of radiotherapy plus CTLA-4 blockade in lung cancer. Profiling relied on immunoSEQ multiplex PCR, and the TCRdb table lists in-frame clones only, not all of them. Of around 130,000 clones listed, about nine tenths are singletons. The sample here was peripheral blood, taken from a patient treated with radiotherapy plus ipilimumab. The receptors come from a human donor with non-small cell lung cancer that progressed on radiotherapy plus ipilimumab.

The CDR3 bases are TGTGCCAGTAGTCCCTTGCGGGAGGGGGCTGGGGCCAACGTCCTGACTTTC. Translation gives CASSPLREGAGANVLTF. The V gene is TRBV19, the J gene TRBJ2-6; 9 nucleotides align to TRBD2. This CDR3 comprises 17 residues. The germline V gene has CDR1 LNHDA and CDR2 SQIVND (reference sequence). V dropped 5 bases and J dropped 2; count of bases not matched to a gene: 7.

The rearrangement uses TRBV6-5 and TRBJ2-7, with 7 bases identical to TRBD1. This CDR3 is 16 amino acids long. Trimming at V came to 1 base and at J to 5 bases, leaving 11 bases not matched to a gene. Looked up from germline, CDR1 is MNHEY and CDR2 is SVGAGI. The CDR3 sequence is CASSYYSSTGLNEQYF. DNA of the CDR3: TGTGCCAGCAGTTACTATTCCTCGACAGGGCTCAACGAGCAGTACTTC.

V gene TRBV29-1 combines with J gene TRBJ2-3, with 10 bases lining up with TRBD2. Looked up from germline, CDR1 is SQVTM and CDR2 is ANQGSEA. This CDR3 has 17 residues. Germline trimming cut 0 bases from V and 2 bases from J; bases unmatched to any gene: 8. The CDR3 nucleotides read TGCAGCGTTGAAGACCCGTGGACTAGCGGTTACACAGATACGCAGTATTTT. Translated, it gives CSVEDPWTSGYTDTQYF.

Written as DNA, the CDR3 is TGCGCCAGCAGCTCCGGCGGGGCTGGGGGTGAGCAGTTCTTC. It is translated as CASSSGGAGGEQFF. This chain connects TRBV5-1 to TRBJ2-1; the D gene is possibly TRBD2 (6 bases). This CDR3 contains 14 residues. Germline loops: CDR1 SGHRS, CDR2 YFSETQ. The V gene lost 3 bases and the J gene lost 9 bases, with 16 bases spanning the gap. Based on the CDR3 plus reference TRBV5-1 and TRBJ2-1, the full variable domain is KAGVTQTPRYLIKTRGQQVTLSCSPISGHRSVSWYQQTPGQGLQFLFEYFSETQRNKGNFPGRFSGRQFSNSRSEMNVSTLELGDSALYLCASSSGGAGGEQFFGPGTRLTVL.

The chain links TRBV4-2 to TRBJ2-7; the D gene is possibly TRBD2 (5 bases). The CDR3 spans 15 residues. The germline V gene has CDR1 LGHNA and CDR2 YNFKEQ. Trimming stripped 0 bases from V and 3 bases from J, with 12 bases between. The CDR3 loop reads CASSQEGDGVYEQYF. Written as DNA, the CDR3 is TGTGCCAGCAGCCAAGAGGGAGACGGAGTCTACGAGCAGTACTTC.

The gene calls are TRBV2 and TRBJ2-7, with 9 bases fitting TRBD1. Per germline, CDR1 SNHLY and CDR2 FYNNEI. This CDR3 is 13 amino acids long. With 11 bases clipped from V and 3 bases from J, the junction kept 8 bases outside the gene matches. As DNA, the CDR3 is TGTGCCTGCCGGGACAGGGCAAGCTACGAGCAGTACTTC. This sequence encodes CACRDRASYEQYF.

This chain uses TRBV9 with TRBJ2-5; D may be TRBD2 (6 bases). V was shortened by 3 bases and J by 5 bases, with 17 bases between the two germline ends. The CDR3 totals 15 residues. The germline V gene has CDR1 SGDLS and CDR2 YYNGEE. The chain's CDR3 is CASSEGPLGRETQYF. CDR3 DNA: TGTGCCAGCAGCGAGGGTCCCCTGGGGAGGGAGACCCAGTACTTC.

The chain combines TRBV19 with TRBJ1-5; D unresolved. Germline loops: CDR1 LNHDA, CDR2 SQIVND (reference sequence). Deletions cut 9 bases from V and 11 bases from J, with 17 bases between. This CDR3 is 12 amino acids long. The CDR3, as DNA: TGTGCCAGCGAGGGTCTCGACCAGTCCCAGCATTTT. This encodes CASEGLDQSQHF.

V gene TRBV18 combines with J gene TRBJ2-2; no clear D. There are 14 residues in the CDR3. The germline V and J ends were trimmed by 1 base and 5 bases, with 8 bases remaining between them. CDR1 KGHSH and CDR2 LQKENI come from the germline V gene. The CDR3 bases are TGTGCCAGCTCACCACTACTTTTTACCGGGGAGCTGTTTTTT. Protein sequence: CASSPLLFTGELFF. Full variable domain (rest looked up from reference TRBV18 and TRBJ2-2): NAGVMQNPRHLVRRRGQEARLRCSPMKGHSHVYWYRQLPEEGLKFMVYLQKENIIDESGMPKERFSAEFPKEGPSILRIQQVVRGDSAAYFCASSPLLFTGELFFGEGSRLTVL.

J is TRBJ2-3 and V is TRBV2; D gene ambiguous. The V end was cut by 7 bases, the J end by 2 bases, with 10 bases between. The germline gives CDR1 SNHLY, CDR2 FYNNEI. CDR3 length equals 13 residues. CDR3 in DNA: TGTGCCAGCATTGCTCAATACACAGATACGCAGTATTTT. It specifies CASIAQYTDTQYF. The variable domain in full, with the rest retrieved from reference TRBV2 and TRBJ2-3, is EPEVTQTPSHQVTQMGQEVILRCVPISNHLYFYWYRQILGQKVEFLVSFYNNEISEKSEIFDDQFSVERPDGSNFTLKIRSTKLEDSAMYFCASIAQYTDTQYFGPGTRLTVL.

The rearrangement uses TRBV30 and TRBJ2-1; D might be TRBD1 (6 bases). This CDR3 contains 12 residues. Trimming took 7 bases from V and 8 from J, leaving 15 bases between them. Germline CDR1 and CDR2: GTSNPN and SVGIG (reference sequence). Here the CDR3 reads CASSTGIDEQFF. The CDR3 DNA sequence: TGTGCCTCTTCTACAGGGATCGATGAGCAGTTCTTC.

The chain has TRBV7-9 and TRBJ2-7; D unclear. CDR1 is SEHNR and CDR2 is FQNEAQ in the germline V gene (reference sequence). V was clipped by 7 bases and J by 2 bases, with 9 bases between them. CDR3 size: 12 residues. The CDR3 region is CASKGSTYEQYF. As DNA, the CDR3 is TGTGCCAGCAAGGGCAGTACCTACGAGCAGTACTTC. The full variable domain, completed using reference TRBV7-9 and TRBJ2-7, is DTGVSQNPRHKITKRGQNVTFRCDPISEHNRLYWYRQTLGQGPEFLTYFQNEAQLEKSRLLSDRFSAERPKGSFSTLEIQRTEQGDSAMYLCASKGSTYEQYFGPGTRLTVT.

The chain combines TRBV5-1 with TRBJ2-1, with 13 bases aligning to TRBD2. V lost 3 bases to trimming and J lost 6 bases; unmatched junction nucleotides: 15. CDR1 and CDR2 (germline): SGHRS, YFSETQ. The CDR3 contains 19 residues. Here the CDR3 reads CASSYTGLAGAQSSNEQFF. The CDR3 DNA sequence: TGCGCCAGCAGCTATACCGGACTAGCGGGAGCCCAAAGCAGCAATGAGCAGTTCTTC.

The chain recombines TRBV5-6 with TRBJ2-7, with 10 bases identical to TRBD2. The V and J ends lost 5 bases and 7 bases, in that order; junction bases with no gene match: 12. The CDR3 has 15 amino acids. The germline V gene has CDR1 SGHDT and CDR2 YYEEEE. CDR3 in DNA: TGTGCCAGCAGTTTTAGGGCTAGCGGGAGACGGGAGCAGTACTTC. This codes for CASSFRASGRREQYF.

The chain recombines TRBV18 with TRBJ1-5; D gene uncertain. CDR1 and CDR2 from the germline V gene are KGHSH and LQKENI. CDR3 length equals 13 residues. The V gene lost 6 bases and the J gene lost 4 bases, with 10 bases spanning the gap. The CDR3 nucleotides read TGTGCCAGCTCCCCTAGTCGGAATCAGCCCCAGCATTTT. Translated: CASSPSRNQPQHF.

The V gene is TRBV10-3, the J gene TRBJ1-2, with a weak D call TRBD1 (5 bases). This CDR3 comprises 13 residues. V was cut by 2 bases and J by 8 bases, with 12 bases left in between. From germline, CDR1 is ENHRY and CDR2 SYGVKD. In DNA form, the CDR3 reads TGTGCCATCAGTGAGGCCAGGGTGAGCGGCTACACCTTC. Its translation: CAISEARVSGYTF.

The chain employs TRBV19 and TRBJ2-1; a possible D gene is TRBD1 (5 bases). This CDR3 region has 15 residues. Looked up from germline, CDR1 is LNHDA and CDR2 is SQIVND (reference sequence). Trimming removed 0 bases at V and 8 bases at J, with 14 bases between. DNA for the CDR3: TGTGCCAGTAGTATAGATCTTAGGGGCCGGGATGAGCAGTTCTTC. It translates to CASSIDLRGRDEQFF.